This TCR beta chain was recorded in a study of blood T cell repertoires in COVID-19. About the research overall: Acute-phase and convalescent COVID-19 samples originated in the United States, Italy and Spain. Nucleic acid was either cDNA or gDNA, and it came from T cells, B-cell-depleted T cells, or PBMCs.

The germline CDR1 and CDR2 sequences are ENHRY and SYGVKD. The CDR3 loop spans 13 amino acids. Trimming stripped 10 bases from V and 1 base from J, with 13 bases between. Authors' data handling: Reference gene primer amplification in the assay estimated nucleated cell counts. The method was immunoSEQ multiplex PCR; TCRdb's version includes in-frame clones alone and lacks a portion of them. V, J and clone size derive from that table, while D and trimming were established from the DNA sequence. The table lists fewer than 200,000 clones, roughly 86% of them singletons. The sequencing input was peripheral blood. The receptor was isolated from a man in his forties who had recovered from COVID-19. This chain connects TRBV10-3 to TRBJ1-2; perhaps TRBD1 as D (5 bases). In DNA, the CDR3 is TGTGCCAACAGAAGGGGCGGTAACTATGGCTACACCTTC. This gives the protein CANRRGGNYGYTF.